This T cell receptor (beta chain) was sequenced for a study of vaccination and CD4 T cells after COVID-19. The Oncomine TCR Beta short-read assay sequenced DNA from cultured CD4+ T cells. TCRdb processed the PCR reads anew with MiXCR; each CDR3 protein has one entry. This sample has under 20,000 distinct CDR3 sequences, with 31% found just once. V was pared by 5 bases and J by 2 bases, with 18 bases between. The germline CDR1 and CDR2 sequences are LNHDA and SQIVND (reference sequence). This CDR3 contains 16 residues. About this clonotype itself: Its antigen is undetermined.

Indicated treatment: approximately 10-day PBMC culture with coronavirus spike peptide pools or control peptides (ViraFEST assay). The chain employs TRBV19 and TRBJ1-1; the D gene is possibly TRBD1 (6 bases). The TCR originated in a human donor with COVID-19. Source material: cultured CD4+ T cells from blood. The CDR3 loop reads CASSWGGTIGNTEAFF. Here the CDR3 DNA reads TGTGCCAGTAGTTGGGGGGGCACTATCGGAAACACTGAAGCTTTCTTT.